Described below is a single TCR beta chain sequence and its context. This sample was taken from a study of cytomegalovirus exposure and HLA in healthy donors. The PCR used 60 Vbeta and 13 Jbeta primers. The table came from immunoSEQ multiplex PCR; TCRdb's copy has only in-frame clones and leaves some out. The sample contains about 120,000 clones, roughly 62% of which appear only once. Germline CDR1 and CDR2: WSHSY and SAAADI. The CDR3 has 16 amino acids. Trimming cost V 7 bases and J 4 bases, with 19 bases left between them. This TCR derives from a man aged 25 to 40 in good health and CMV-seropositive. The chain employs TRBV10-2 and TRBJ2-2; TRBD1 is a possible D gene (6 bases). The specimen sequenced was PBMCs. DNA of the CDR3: TGCGCCAGCACTTCCGGGACACTATATCCCACCGGGGAGCTGTTTTTT. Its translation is CASTSGTLYPTGELFF.